The following is a T cell receptor beta chain sequence with its context. Its antigen is undetermined. The data belong to a study of post-analysis software for immune sequencing data. Overall study findings and caveats: Patients used about 5 TRBV segments, including TRBV5-6, TRBV5-1 and TRBV20-1, more often than controls.

cDNA libraries for TCR beta contained unique molecular identifiers. MiXCR was run by TCRdb on the PCR reads, yielding one entry per CDR3 protein. Of about 400,000 distinct CDR3 sequences in the sample, 30% to 45% were seen once. The CDR3 spans 16 residues. V lost 1 base to trimming and J lost 7 bases, with 17 bases between them. Germline V gene data show CDR1 as SGHAT and CDR2 as FQNNGV. Sequencing input: blood. The clonotype comes from a girl between 10 and 17 years old with multiple sclerosis. The rearrangement links TRBV11-2 to TRBJ2-1; tentative D call: TRBD1 (6 bases). The CDR3 reads CASSLVAGAFRNEQFF. In DNA, the CDR3 is TGTGCCAGCAGCTTAGTCGCAGGGGCTTTCCGGAATGAGCAGTTCTTC.